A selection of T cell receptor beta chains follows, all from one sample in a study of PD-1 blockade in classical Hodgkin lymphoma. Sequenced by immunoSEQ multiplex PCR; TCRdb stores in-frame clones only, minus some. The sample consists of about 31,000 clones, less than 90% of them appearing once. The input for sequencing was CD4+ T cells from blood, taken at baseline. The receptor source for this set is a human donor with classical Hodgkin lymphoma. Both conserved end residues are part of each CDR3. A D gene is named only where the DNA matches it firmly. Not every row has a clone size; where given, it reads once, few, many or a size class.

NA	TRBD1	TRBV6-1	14	CASRKGTENTEAFF
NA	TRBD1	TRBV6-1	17	CASSEEGQGDPGNTIYF
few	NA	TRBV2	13	CASSETGTGELFF
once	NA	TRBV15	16	CATSGARGTANYGYTF
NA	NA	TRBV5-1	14	CASSNPAVDEKLFF
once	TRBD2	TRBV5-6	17	CASSSLLAGGRTGELFF
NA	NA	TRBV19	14	CASSSDGAHYGYTF
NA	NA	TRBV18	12	CASSLPGTEAFF
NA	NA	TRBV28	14	CASSVGQMNTEAFF
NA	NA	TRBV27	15	CASSLRWDLTDTQYF
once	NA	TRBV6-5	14	CASRGGASGNTIYF
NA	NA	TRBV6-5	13	CASRSEQATEQYF
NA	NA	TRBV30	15	CAWSIGRVYTGELFF
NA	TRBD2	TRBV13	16	CASSLGLAGVSGELFF
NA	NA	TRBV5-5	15	CASSLWGTEPTGQYF
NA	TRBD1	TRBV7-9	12	CASDRVSTEAFF
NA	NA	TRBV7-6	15	CASSPNRRPNEKLFF
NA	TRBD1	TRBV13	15	CASSPVRTGGYGYTF
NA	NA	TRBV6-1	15	CASSFQRVTNEKLFF
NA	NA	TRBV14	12	CASSRQDHMSYF
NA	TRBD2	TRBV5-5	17	CASSLGLAGIDSYEQYF
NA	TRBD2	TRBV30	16	CAWSVLNSGRGNEQFF
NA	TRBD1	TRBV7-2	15	CASSQAGGWSGELFF
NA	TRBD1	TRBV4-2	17	CASSPSRQGISNQPQHF
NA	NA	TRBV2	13	CASSDVQSYEQYF
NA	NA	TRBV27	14	CASRDSGNYYEQYF
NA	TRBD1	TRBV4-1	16	CASSQEARDSSYEQYF
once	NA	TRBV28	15	CASSPLGPRVDGYTF
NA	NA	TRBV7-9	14	CASTGRTDPYEQYF